These 4 T cell receptor beta chains were all obtained from the same sample, sequenced in a study of T cells after yellow fever vaccination. Each CDR3 protein is one row after TCRdb ran MiXCR on the 5' RACE reads. The sample carries 100,000 to 150,000 distinct CDR3 sequences, around 9.8% recorded once. The sample in question was CD8+ T cells sorted from PBMCs, obtained on the day of the yellow fever booster vaccination. Receptors were obtained from a man between 18 and 35 years old who received the YFV17D yellow fever vaccine.

This chain joins TRBV29-1 and TRBJ2-2; D ambiguous. CDR1 is SQVTM and CDR2 is ANQGSEA in the germline V gene. Trimming took off 4 bases at V and 4 bases at J, with 13 bases between the two ends. The length of the CDR3 is 14 residues. In DNA, the CDR3 is TGCAGCGTTGCCTCGAGGCCGGGCACCGGGGAGCTGTTTTTT. Protein product: CSVASRPGTGELFF.

This clonotype showed up many times. The chain couples TRBV5-8 to TRBJ2-1; perhaps TRBD2 as D (5 bases). The germline CDR1 and CDR2 sequences are SGHTS and YDEGEE. Trimming took 2 bases from V and 9 from J, leaving 18 bases between them. The CDR3 contains 15 residues. CDR3 coding DNA: TGTGCCAGCAGCTTTTATAGAGGGCGGATCGGTGAGCAGTTCTTC. It encodes CASSFYRGRIGEQFF.

The table lists this clonotype with a few counts. The CDR3 here is CAISVTGQETQYF. As DNA, the CDR3 is TGTGCCATCAGTGTAACAGGTCAAGAGACCCAGTACTTC. V is TRBV10-3 and J is TRBJ2-5, with D perhaps TRBD1 (5 bases). Germline V gives CDR1 ENHRY, CDR2 SYGVKD. This CDR3 spans 13 amino acids. The ends were cut back, 4 bases at V and 2 bases at J, with 8 bases in the middle.

This clonotype came up a few times. The CDR3 nucleotides read TGCGCCAGCAGCTTGGGAGCACGCACAGATACGCAGTATTTT. This encodes CASSLGARTDTQYF. The V gene is TRBV5-1, the J gene TRBJ2-3; no clear D gene. The CDR3 has 14 residues. Germline V gene data show CDR1 as SGHRS and CDR2 as YFSETQ. V shed 0 bases and J shed 1 base, with 6 bases lying between them.